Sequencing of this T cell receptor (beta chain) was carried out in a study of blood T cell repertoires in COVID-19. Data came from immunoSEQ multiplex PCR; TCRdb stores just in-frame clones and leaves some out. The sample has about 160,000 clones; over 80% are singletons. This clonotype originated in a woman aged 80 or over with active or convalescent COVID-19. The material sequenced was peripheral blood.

The CDR3 bases are TGCGCCAGCAGCCGCCATCGCAGGGATCCGGCCTACGAGCAGTACTTC. The encoded protein is CASSRHRRDPAYEQYF. The chain combines TRBV4-3 with TRBJ2-7; D possibly corresponds to TRBD1 (5 bases). The germline gives CDR1 LGHNA, CDR2 YSLEER. V lost 4 bases to trimming and J lost 2 bases, with 18 bases between them. This CDR3 has 16 amino acids.